Only a few counts were recorded for the clone carrying this T cell receptor beta chain. What it binds is unknown. The read halts 3 residues ahead of the CDR3 end, with the missing end drawn from the germline J gene. This entry belongs to a study of T cell clonality in common variable immunodeficiency. Overall study findings and caveats: T cell subpopulation sequencing would be needed to explain CVID clonality. Reportedly, TCR beta sequences from common variable immunodeficiency showed fewer deletions and N-nucleotide insertions.

Germline CDR1 is SEHNR and CDR2 is FQNEAQ (reference sequence). The CDR3 totals 13 residues. V was trimmed by 8 bases and J by 1 base, leaving 11 bases between them. Most patients and controls had Caucasian heritage. Donors gave about 5 to 8 ml heparinized peripheral whole blood. Sequencing input was equivalent genomic DNA from CVID and controls. Sequencing used immunoSEQ multiplex PCR; TCRdb keeps in-frame clones, though not all of them. This sample has roughly 14,000 clones and no singletons, with around 8.5% in the ten largest. The receptor was isolated from a human donor with common variable immunodeficiency. Sample: peripheral blood mononuclear cells. The rearrangement links TRBV7-9 to TRBJ1-1, with a weak D call TRBD1 (6 bases). Incomplete CDR3 DNA: TGTGCCAGCCGGGACACCCCGAACACTGAA. It encodes CASRDTPNTE. From start to end, the CDR3 is CASRDTPNTEAFF. Complete variable domain (other parts from reference TRBV7-9 and TRBJ1-1): DTGVSQNPRHKITKRGQNVTFRCDPISEHNRLYWYRQTLGQGPEFLTYFQNEAQLEKSRLLSDRFSAERPKGSFSTLEIQRTEQGDSAMYLCASRDTPNTEAFFGQGTRLTVV.